These 5 T cell receptor beta chains share one sample of origin, sequenced in a study of OX40 agonist ivuxolimab in advanced cancers. Libraries were prepared by immunoSEQ multiplex PCR; TCRdb keeps only in-frame clonotypes and omits some of them. The sample carries some 64,000 clones, roughly 91% recorded once. The sequenced sample was CD4+ or CD8+ T cells sorted from blood, obtained in a trial of the OX40 agonist ivuxolimab. The receptors were sampled from an adult with an advanced solid tumor such as melanoma, head and neck, liver or kidney cancer.

The J gene is TRBJ2-7, the V gene TRBV5-8, with 9 bases fitting TRBD1. V gave up 0 bases and J gave up 1 base; unmatched junction bases: 2. The CDR3 covers 15 residues. Germline assignment: CDR1 SGHTS and CDR2 YDEGEE. The CDR3 sequence: CASSLGTGESYEQYF. The CDR3 DNA follows: TGTGCCAGCAGCTTGGGGACAGGGGAGTCCTACGAGCAGTACTTC.

CDR3 sequence (DNA): TGTGCCAGCAGTTTCCCGGGACAGGTCTACGAGCAGTACTTC. Its protein is CASSFPGQVYEQYF. The chain links TRBV27 to TRBJ2-7; 8 nucleotides line up with TRBD1. Germline CDR1 and CDR2: MNHEY and SMNVEV (reference sequence). V shed 3 bases and J 3 bases; nucleotides not matched to a gene: 4. The length of the CDR3 is 14 residues.

This chain's CDR3 is CACSPGYGYTF. The CDR3 DNA reads as TGTGCCTGCTCCCCAGGATATGGCTACACCTTC. The chain employs TRBV30 and TRBJ1-2; D not resolved. This CDR3 contains 11 residues. Trimming removed 6 bases at V and 5 bases at J, with 10 bases between. CDR1 and CDR2 from the germline V gene are GTSNPN and SVGIG (reference sequence).

The chain couples TRBV9 to TRBJ2-7; 7 bases are a match to TRBD2. Germline V gene lookup returns CDR1 SGDLS and CDR2 YYNGEE. The CDR3 has 13 amino acids. J was trimmed by 3 bases and V by 4 bases; bases with no gene match: 4. The CDR3, as DNA: TGTGCCAGCAGCCCGCCGGGAGGCTACGAGCAGTACTTC. Translated, it gives CASSPPGGYEQYF.

CDR3 residues: CASLEGRMNTEAFF. Written as DNA, the CDR3 is TGTGCCAGTCTGGAAGGGCGCATGAACACTGAAGCTTTCTTT. The V gene is TRBV28, the J gene TRBJ1-1; no definite D call. V was shortened by 9 bases and J by 0 bases, with 14 bases between the two germline ends. This CDR3 region has 14 residues. Germline V lookup: CDR1 MDHEN, CDR2 SYDVKM.